The TCR beta chain under discussion was sequenced for a study of T cell responses to AZD1222 COVID-19 vaccine. Notes on the study in general: Without day 14 samples, only post-peak T cell repertoires were studied. Donors were chiefly white British, with a greater number of females, and clonal diversity was perhaps underestimated.

For this clone: Its specificity is not known.

Trimming left V 4 bases short and J 6 bases short, with 16 bases between. The CDR3 length is 14 residues. The germline gives CDR1 LNHDA, CDR2 SQIVND (reference sequence). TCRdb's copy holds only in-frame clones and misses some; the assay was immunoSEQ multiplex PCR. The repertoire holds over 100,000 clones, around 93% seen once, with around 7% in the top ten. The rearrangement uses TRBV19 and TRBJ2-7; D possibly corresponds to TRBD1 (5 bases). Sequencing was performed on peripheral blood, taken on day 0 of AZD1222 vaccination. The TCR was taken from an adult in good health. The CDR3 sequence is CASSKLAGYGEQYF. The CDR3 DNA is TGTGCCAGTAGTAAGCTTGCAGGGTACGGCGAGCAGTACTTC. Looking up the rest from reference TRBV19 and TRBJ2-7 gives the full variable domain: DGGITQSPKYLFRKEGQNVTLSCEQNLNHDAMYWYRQDPGQGLRLIYYSQIVNDFQKGDIAEGYSVSREKKESFPLTVTSAQKNPTAFYLCASSKLAGYGEQYFGPGTRLTVT.